The clone carrying this TCR beta chain appeared a few times. Antigen: not known. The template was genomic DNA from peripheral blood, not RNA. A mixed TRB-A/B primer pool amplified rearranged TRB by multiplex touch-down PCR. A single record per CDR3 protein comes from TCRdb applying MiXCR to the multiplex PCR reads. Of over 8,000 distinct CDR3 sequences in the sample, 35% to 45% were seen once. This sample was included in a study of T cell repertoires in aging, cancer and after chemotherapy. About the research overall: Six age groups, ranging from 30 or younger to 70 or older, included the donors. Glioblastoma patients receiving temozolomide-based therapy gave paired samples before and after chemotherapy. Regarding the study as a whole: Rebound thymic output was suggested by rising median generation probability during chemotherapy in each cancer cohort.

V lost 8 bases to trimming and J lost 2 bases, with 15 bases between them. This CDR3 is built from 14 residues. The sequenced sample was blood. The TCR comes from a human donor with a solid tumor. This rearrangement joins TRBV12-3 or TRBV12-4 to TRBJ1-1; no reliable D call. The CDR3 DNA sequence: TGTGCCAGCCTCCCGGGGTTTTCAAACACTGAAGCTTTCTTT. Translation gives CASLPGFSNTEAFF.